This TCR beta chain was recovered during a study of blood T cell repertoires in COVID-19. The overall study: COVID-19 samples from acute and convalescent phases originated in the United States, Italy and Spain. The analysed material was cDNA or gDNA that came from T cells, B-cell-depleted T cells, or PBMCs.

Seattle's enrolled individuals joined amid active infection and were then monitored longitudinally. In the source study's methods: Estimates of nucleated cell counts were drawn from the amplification of reference gene primers. Sequencing used immunoSEQ multiplex PCR; TCRdb keeps in-frame clones, though not all of them. V, J and clone size are taken as reported in that table, and D and trimming were inferred from the DNA itself. The sample has fewer than 500,000 clones, roughly 90% seen once. This CDR3 comprises 16 residues. V was pared by 1 base and J by 0 bases, with 13 bases between. The germline CDR1 and CDR2 sequences are SGHAT and FQNNGV.

The rearrangement uses TRBV11-2 and TRBJ2-7, with D hard to call. The TCR comes from a man aged 18-30 years with COVID-19, enrolled during active disease. The sample comprised peripheral blood. CDR3 sequence (DNA): TGTGCCAGCAGCTTAGGGCCGGAGATACACTCCTACGAGCAGTACTTC. It is translated as CASSLGPEIHSYEQYF. Looking up the rest from reference TRBV11-2 and TRBJ2-7 gives the full variable domain: EAGVAQSPRYKIIEKRQSVAFWCNPISGHATLYWYQQILGQGPKLLIQFQNNGVVDDSQLPKDRFSAERLKGVDSTLKIQPAKLEDSAVYLCASSLGPEIHSYEQYFGPGTRLTVT.